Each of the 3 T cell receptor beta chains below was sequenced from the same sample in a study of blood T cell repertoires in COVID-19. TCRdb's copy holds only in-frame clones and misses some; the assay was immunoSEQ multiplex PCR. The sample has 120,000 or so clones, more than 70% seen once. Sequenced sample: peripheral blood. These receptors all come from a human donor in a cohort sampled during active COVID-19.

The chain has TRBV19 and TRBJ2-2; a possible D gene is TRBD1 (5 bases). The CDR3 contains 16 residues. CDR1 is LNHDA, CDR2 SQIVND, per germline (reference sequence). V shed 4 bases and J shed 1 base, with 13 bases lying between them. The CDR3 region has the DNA TGTGCCAGTAGTACTAGACAGCGCCTGAACACCGGGGAGCTGTTTTTT. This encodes CASSTRQRLNTGELFF.

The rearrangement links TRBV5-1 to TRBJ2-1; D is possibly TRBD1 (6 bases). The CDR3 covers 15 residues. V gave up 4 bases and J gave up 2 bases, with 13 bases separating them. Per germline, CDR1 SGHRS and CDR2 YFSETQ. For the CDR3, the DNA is TGCGCCAGCAGCAATCTGCAGGGGCCCTACAATGAGCAGTTCTTC. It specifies CASSNLQGPYNEQFF.

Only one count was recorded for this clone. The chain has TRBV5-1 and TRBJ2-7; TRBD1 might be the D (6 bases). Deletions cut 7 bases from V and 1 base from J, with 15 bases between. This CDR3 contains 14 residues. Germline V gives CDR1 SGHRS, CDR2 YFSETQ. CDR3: CASAESGESYEQYF. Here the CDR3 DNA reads TGCGCCAGCGCCGAATCAGGGGAATCCTACGAGCAGTACTTC.